This entry features one T cell receptor beta chain sequence. What it recognizes is unknown. These data are taken from a study of shared clonotypes between healthy human individuals. Overall study findings and caveats: Richness estimates generally favored naive over memory subsets.

Using immunoSEQ multiplex PCR, the repertoire was profiled, and TCRdb retains in-frame clones only, with some absent. The sample contains around 1.1 million clones, 70% to 80% of which appear only once. This TCR derives from a man aged 18 to 29 in good health. Some clones in this sample may be carry-over from other donors' samples. The material sequenced was memory CD4+ T cells from PBMCs. The subset was: CD45RA-negative fraction.

The CDR3 nucleotides read TGTGCCAGCAGCGTCGGGACTCACGAAGATACGCAGTATTTT. It codes for CASSVGTHEDTQYF. The chain uses TRBV7-3 and TRBJ2-3; D might be TRBD2 (6 bases). This CDR3 has 14 amino acids. Trimming shortened V by 5 bases and J by 5 bases, and 14 bases separated the two germline ends. The germline CDR1 and CDR2 sequences are SGHTA and FQGTGA.